The clone carrying this T cell receptor (beta chain) was picked up a small number of times. Original processing methods: Reference gene primer amplification gave nucleated cell count estimates. The table came from immunoSEQ multiplex PCR; TCRdb's copy has only in-frame clones and leaves some out. V and J calls and clone size are as listed in that table; D and trimming were resolved from the DNA. The repertoire has about 160,000 clones, around 82% of them found once; the top ten carry around 7%. The sample comes from a study of blood T cell repertoires in COVID-19. Overall study: PBMCs, B-cell-depleted T cells, or T cells were the source of the cDNA or gDNA that made up the material.

The Seattle site enrolled patients during active infection and followed them longitudinally. Trimming cost V 8 bases and J 8 bases; bases outside gene matches: 5. The CDR3 covers 14 residues. Germline CDR1 and CDR2: WSHSY and SAAADI. The sequence derives from a woman in her thirties or forties with COVID-19, enrolled during active disease. Sequenced material: peripheral blood. V gene TRBV10-2 combines with J gene TRBJ1-6, with 11 bases aligning to TRBD1. The CDR3 loop reads CASSRDRGDSPLHF. In DNA, the CDR3 is TGCGCCAGCTCCCGGGACAGGGGGGATTCACCCCTCCACTTT.